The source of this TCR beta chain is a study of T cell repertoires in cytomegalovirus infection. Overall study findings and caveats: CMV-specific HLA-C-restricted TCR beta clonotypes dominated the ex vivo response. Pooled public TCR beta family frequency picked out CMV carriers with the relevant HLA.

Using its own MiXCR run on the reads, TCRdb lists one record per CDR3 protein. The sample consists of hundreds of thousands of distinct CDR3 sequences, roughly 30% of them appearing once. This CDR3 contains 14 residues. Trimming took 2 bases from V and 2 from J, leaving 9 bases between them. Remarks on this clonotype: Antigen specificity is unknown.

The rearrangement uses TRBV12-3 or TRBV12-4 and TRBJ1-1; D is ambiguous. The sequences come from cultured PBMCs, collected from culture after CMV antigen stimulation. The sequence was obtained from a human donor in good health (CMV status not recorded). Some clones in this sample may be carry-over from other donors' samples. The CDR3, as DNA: TGTGCCAGCAGTTTAAACATGGACAACACTGAAGCTTTCTTT. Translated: CASSLNMDNTEAFF.